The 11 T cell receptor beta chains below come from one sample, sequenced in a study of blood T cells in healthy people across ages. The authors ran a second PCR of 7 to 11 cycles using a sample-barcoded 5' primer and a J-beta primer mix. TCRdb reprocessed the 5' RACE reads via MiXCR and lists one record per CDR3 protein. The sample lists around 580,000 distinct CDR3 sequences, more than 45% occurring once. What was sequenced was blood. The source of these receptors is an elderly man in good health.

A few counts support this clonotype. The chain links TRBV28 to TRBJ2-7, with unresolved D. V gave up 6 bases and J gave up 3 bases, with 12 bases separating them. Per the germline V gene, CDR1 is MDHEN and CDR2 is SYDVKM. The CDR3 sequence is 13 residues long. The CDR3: CASRSGSRYEQYF. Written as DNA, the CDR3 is TGTGCCAGCAGATCCGGGTCCCGCTACGAGCAGTACTTC.

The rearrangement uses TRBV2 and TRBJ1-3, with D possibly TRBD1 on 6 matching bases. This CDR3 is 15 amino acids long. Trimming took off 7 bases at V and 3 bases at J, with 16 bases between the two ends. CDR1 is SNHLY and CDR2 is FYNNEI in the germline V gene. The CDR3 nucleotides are TGTGCCAGCACCGAGACACAGGGTGTTGGAAACACCATATATTTT. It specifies CASTETQGVGNTIYF.

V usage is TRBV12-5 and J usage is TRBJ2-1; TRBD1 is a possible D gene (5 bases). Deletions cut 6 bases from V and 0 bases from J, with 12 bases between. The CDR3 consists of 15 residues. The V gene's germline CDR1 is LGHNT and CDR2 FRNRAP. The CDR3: CASGPGQGSYNEQFF. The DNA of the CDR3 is TGTGCTAGTGGACCCGGTCAGGGCTCCTACAATGAGCAGTTCTTC.

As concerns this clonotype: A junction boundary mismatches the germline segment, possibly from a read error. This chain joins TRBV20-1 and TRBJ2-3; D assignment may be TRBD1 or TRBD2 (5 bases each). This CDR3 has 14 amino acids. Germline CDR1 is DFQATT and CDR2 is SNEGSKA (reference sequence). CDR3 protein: CSTRAAGYTDTQYF. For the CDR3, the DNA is TGCAGTACTAGGGCGGCAGGGTACACAGATACGCAGTATTTT.

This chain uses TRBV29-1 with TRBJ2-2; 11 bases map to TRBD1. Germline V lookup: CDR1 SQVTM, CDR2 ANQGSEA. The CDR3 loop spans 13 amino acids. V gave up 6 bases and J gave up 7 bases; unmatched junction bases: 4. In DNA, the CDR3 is TGCAGCGTGGACAGGGGGCAAGGCGGGGAGCTGTTTTTT. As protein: CSVDRGQGGELFF.

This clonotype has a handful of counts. DNA of the CDR3: TGTGCCAGCAGCGTATCCGAAGGTGGGGTTTACGAGCAGTACTTC. Translation: CASSVSEGGVYEQYF. The chain combines TRBV9 with TRBJ2-7; D gene ambiguous. The germline gives CDR1 SGDLS, CDR2 YYNGEE. The germline V and J ends were trimmed by 1 base and 4 bases, with 15 bases remaining between them. This CDR3 region has 15 residues. Based on the CDR3 plus reference TRBV9 and TRBJ2-7, the full variable domain is DSGVTQTPKHLITATGQRVTLRCSPRSGDLSVYWYQQSLDQGLQFLIQYYNGEERAKGNILERFSAQQFPDLHSELNLSSLELGDSALYFCASSVSEGGVYEQYFGPGTRLTVT.

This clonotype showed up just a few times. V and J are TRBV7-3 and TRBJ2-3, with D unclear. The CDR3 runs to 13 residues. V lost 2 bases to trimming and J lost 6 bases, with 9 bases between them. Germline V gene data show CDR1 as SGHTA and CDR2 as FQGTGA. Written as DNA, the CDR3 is TGTGCCAGCAGCTTACCAGGAGTGGATACGCAGTATTTT. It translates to CASSLPGVDTQYF. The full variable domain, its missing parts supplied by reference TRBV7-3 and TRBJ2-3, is GAGVSQTPSNKVTEKGKYVELRCDPISGHTALYWYRQSLGQGPEFLIYFQGTGAADDSGLPNDRFFAVRPEGSVSTLKIQRTERGDSAVYLCASSLPGVDTQYFGPGTRLTVL.

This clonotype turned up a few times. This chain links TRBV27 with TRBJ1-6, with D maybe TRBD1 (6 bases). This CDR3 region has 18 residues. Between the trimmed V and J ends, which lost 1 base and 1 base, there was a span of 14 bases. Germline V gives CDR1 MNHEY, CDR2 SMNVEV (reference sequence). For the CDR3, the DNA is TGTGCCAGCAGTTTATTAGGACAGTATGGATCCTATAATTCACCCCTCCACTTT. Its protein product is CASSLLGQYGSYNSPLHF.

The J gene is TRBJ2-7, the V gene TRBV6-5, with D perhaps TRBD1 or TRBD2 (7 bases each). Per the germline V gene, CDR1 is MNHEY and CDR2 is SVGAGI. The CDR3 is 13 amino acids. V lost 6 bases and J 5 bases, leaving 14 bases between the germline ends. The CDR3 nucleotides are TGTGCCAGCAGCCACGCAGGGGGGGACGAGCAGTACTTC. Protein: CASSHAGGDEQYF.

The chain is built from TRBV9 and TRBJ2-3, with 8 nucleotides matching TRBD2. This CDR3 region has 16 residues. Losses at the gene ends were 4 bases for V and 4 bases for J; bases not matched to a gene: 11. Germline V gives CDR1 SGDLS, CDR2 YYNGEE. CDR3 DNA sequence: TGTGCCAGCAGCCCCCCCATAGCGGGATGGCCAGATACGCAGTATTTT. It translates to CASSPPIAGWPDTQYF. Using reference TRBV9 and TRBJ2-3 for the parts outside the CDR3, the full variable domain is DSGVTQTPKHLITATGQRVTLRCSPRSGDLSVYWYQQSLDQGLQFLIQYYNGEERAKGNILERFSAQQFPDLHSELNLSSLELGDSALYFCASSPPIAGWPDTQYFGPGTRLTVL.

The CDR3 sequence is CASSLAHGAGLSSGANVLTF. CDR3 nucleotides: TGTGCCAGCAGCTTAGCGCACGGGGCAGGGTTGAGCTCTGGGGCCAACGTCCTGACTTTC. V and J are TRBV7-9 and TRBJ2-6; D may correspond to TRBD1 or TRBD2 (5 bases each). The CDR3 runs to 20 residues. V dropped 0 bases and J dropped 0 bases, with 18 bases sitting between them. Germline CDR1 and CDR2: SEHNR and FQNEAQ (reference sequence).